One sample yielded the 10 T cell receptor beta chains listed below, sequenced in a study of blood T cell repertoires in COVID-19. Sequencing was performed with immunoSEQ multiplex PCR; in TCRdb, only in-frame clones are kept and a portion is missing. This sample has about 200,000 clones, with 80% to 90% found just once. The specimen was peripheral blood. These receptors originate from a woman over 75 with acute or convalescent COVID-19.

V usage is TRBV7-2 and J usage is TRBJ1-4, with a weak D call TRBD1 (6 bases). The CDR3 spans 15 residues. Between the trimmed V and J ends, which lost 5 bases and 8 bases, there was a span of 18 bases. Germline loops: CDR1 SGHTA, CDR2 FQGNSA. In DNA form, the CDR3 reads TGTGCCAGCAGCCTCAGGTCGGGGGGCCAAGAAAAACTGTTTTTT. As protein: CASSLRSGGQEKLFF.

The chain has TRBV11-2 and TRBJ2-2; D is possibly TRBD2 (6 bases). This CDR3 is built from 16 residues. V was cut by 5 bases and J by 0 bases, with 13 bases left in between. Germline V lookup: CDR1 SGHAT, CDR2 FQNNGV. DNA of the CDR3: TGTGCCAGCAGCCAACCTAGCGCCGCGAACACCGGGGAGCTGTTTTTT. The encoded protein is CASSQPSAANTGELFF.

The chain employs TRBV23-1 and TRBJ2-5; D unresolved. TRBV23-1 is flagged as an ORF with uncertain function. The CDR3 runs to 15 residues. Trimming took 0 bases from V and 1 from J, leaving 9 bases between them. CDR3 sequence: CASSQSARPQETQYF. The CDR3 coding sequence is TGCGCCAGCAGTCAATCGGCCAGGCCCCAAGAGACCCAGTACTTC.

V and J are TRBV30 and TRBJ2-3, with D possibly TRBD1 on 5 matching bases. The V gene lost 2 bases and the J gene lost 2 bases, with 8 bases spanning the gap. The germline V gene has CDR1 GTSNPN and CDR2 SVGIG (reference sequence). The CDR3 sequence is 13 residues long. CDR3 loop: CAWSLGATDTQYF. The CDR3 DNA follows: TGTGCCTGGAGTTTAGGGGCCACAGATACGCAGTATTTT.

This chain connects TRBV27 to TRBJ1-2; D remains unclear. This CDR3 spans 12 amino acids. Trimming removed 4 bases at V and 8 bases at J, with 11 bases between. Germline V gene lookup returns CDR1 MNHEY and CDR2 SMNVEV (reference sequence). The CDR3 protein is CASSSPPGGYTF. The CDR3 nucleotides read TGTGCCAGCAGTTCCCCCCCAGGAGGCTACACCTTC.

The chain uses TRBV27 and TRBJ2-1; maybe TRBD2 (6 bases). This CDR3 has 16 amino acids. V was cut by 3 bases and J by 1 base, with 13 bases left in between. Germline CDR1 MNHEY, CDR2 SMNVEV (reference sequence). CDR3 residues: CASSFIGRRSYNEQFF. In DNA, the CDR3 is TGTGCCAGCAGTTTTATCGGGAGAAGGTCCTACAATGAGCAGTTCTTC.

This clone was counted only a few times. Here the CDR3 reads CASEGGNYGYTF. The CDR3 bases are TGTGCCAGCGAAGGAGGGAACTATGGCTACACCTTC. The V gene is TRBV7-9, the J gene TRBJ1-2; D not resolved. Germline CDR1 reads SEHNR; CDR2 reads FQNEAQ (reference sequence). V lost 8 bases and J 2 bases, leaving 9 bases between the germline ends. The CDR3 covers 12 residues.

The chain recombines TRBV5-5 with TRBJ2-5, with D tentatively TRBD2 (5 bases). Germline V gives CDR1 SGHKS, CDR2 YYEKEE (reference sequence). V lost 2 bases and J lost 2, with 16 bases in between. CDR3 length: 16 amino acids. The CDR3 DNA reads TGTGCCAGCAGCTTCGGGGTGTCCTCCCGACAAGAGACCCAGTACTTC. It specifies CASSFGVSSRQETQYF.

The rearrangement joins TRBV19 to TRBJ1-5; perhaps TRBD1 as D (5 bases). The germline CDR1 and CDR2 sequences are LNHDA and SQIVND (reference sequence). The CDR3 extends over 15 amino acids. V lost 7 bases, J lost 6 bases, and 19 bases lay in between. The chain's CDR3 is CASTREGGVSQPQHF. CDR3 DNA sequence: TGTGCCAGTACCAGGGAGGGTGGGGTCTCTCAGCCCCAGCATTTT.

CDR3 protein: CASSFGGTSVPYEQYF. In nucleotides, the CDR3 is TGTGCCAGCAGCTTTGGCGGGACTAGCGTACCCTACGAGCAGTACTTC. This chain links TRBV11-2 with TRBJ2-7, with 10 bases lining up with TRBD2. In germline, CDR1 is SGHAT, CDR2 FQNNGV. This CDR3 is built from 16 residues. V shed 3 bases, J shed 2 bases, and the junction held 7 bases outside the gene matches.